This TCR beta chain originates from a study of OX40 agonist ivuxolimab in advanced cancers. The wider study: In this trial design, patients received ivuxolimab intravenously at 0.01 to 10 mg/kg every 2 weeks. Having had anti-PD-1, anti-PD-L1 or anti-CTLA-4 therapy before was allowed, and roughly 38% had some.

Germline-derived CDR1 and CDR2 are SGHTA and FQGTGA. Trimming removed 3 bases at V and 7 bases at J, with 3 bases between. The CDR3 sequence is 11 residues long. The timepoints at which blood was sampled were baseline, cycle 4 day 1, and cycle 7 day 1. Clones were read by immunoSEQ multiplex PCR, and TCRdb kept only the in-frame ones, dropping some. Among roughly 86,000 clones listed, around 89% were seen once. The gene calls are TRBV7-3 and TRBJ2-2; D is unclear. Sequenced material: CD4+ or CD8+ T cells sorted from blood, taken in a trial of the OX40 agonist ivuxolimab. This TCR came from an adult with an advanced solid tumor such as melanoma, head and neck, liver or kidney cancer. CDR3 nucleotides: TGTGCCAGCAGCTTCGGCGGGGAGCTGTTTTTT. It specifies CASSFGGELFF.